These 27 T cell receptor beta chains came from one sample sequenced in a study of T-cell memory formation after mild COVID-19. One entry per CDR3 protein results from TCRdb running MiXCR on the 5' RACE reads. The sample holds under 300,000 distinct CDR3 sequences, 7.5% to 9.5% seen once. The sequencing sample was made of PBMCs or a T cell subset sorted from them (not recorded which). Receptors were obtained from a man between 18 and 35 years old who had mild COVID-19 (a few samples of this study predate the infection). Cell type and time point are not known.

This clonotype was observed a few times. At one end, the junction sequence differs from germline, possibly due to a read error. V gene TRBV19 combines with J gene TRBJ1-1; 7 bases are shared with TRBD1. Germline V lookup: CDR1 LNHDA, CDR2 SQIVND (reference sequence). This CDR3 region has 15 residues. This CDR3 reads CASRIGGGGGTEAFF. The CDR3 DNA is TGTGCCAGTAGGATAGGGGGCGGGGGAGGTACTGAAGCTTTCTTT.

This clonotype was observed at least ten times. The rearrangement uses TRBV24-1 and TRBJ2-3, with unresolved D. V lost 3 bases to trimming and J lost 3 bases, with 6 bases between them. Germline V gene data show CDR1 as KGHDR and CDR2 as SFDVKD. This CDR3 is built from 13 residues. The DNA of the CDR3 is TGTGCCACCAGTGATCGACAAACAGATACGCAGTATTTT. It is translated as CATSDRQTDTQYF.

The chain carries TRBV5-1 and TRBJ2-1, with TRBD1 as a possible D gene (5 bases). CDR1 SGHRS and CDR2 YFSETQ come from the germline V gene. The CDR3 totals 18 residues. V was pared by 0 bases and J by 2 bases, with 18 bases between. The CDR3 nucleotides read TGCGCCAGCAGCTTGGCTGAGCGTACCGCAGGGACCTACAATGAGCAGTTCTTC. It is translated as CASSLAERTAGTYNEQFF. The full variable domain, rest sourced from reference TRBV5-1 and TRBJ2-1, is KAGVTQTPRYLIKTRGQQVTLSCSPISGHRSVSWYQQTPGQGLQFLFEYFSETQRNKGNFPGRFSGRQFSNSRSEMNVSTLELGDSALYLCASSLAERTAGTYNEQFFGPGTRLTVL.

This clonotype was seen a handful of times. V gene TRBV9 combines with J gene TRBJ2-2; a weak D match, TRBD2 (7 bases). The CDR3 totals 17 residues. V was cut by 4 bases and J by 1 base, with 17 bases left in between. Germline V gene lookup returns CDR1 SGDLS and CDR2 YYNGEE. CDR3 in amino acids: CASSSLGGARNTGELFF. The CDR3 DNA is TGTGCCAGCAGCAGTCTTGGGGGGGCAAGGAACACCGGGGAGCTGTTTTTT. Full variable domain (rest looked up from reference TRBV9 and TRBJ2-2): DSGVTQTPKHLITATGQRVTLRCSPRSGDLSVYWYQQSLDQGLQFLIQYYNGEERAKGNILERFSAQQFPDLHSELNLSSLELGDSALYFCASSSLGGARNTGELFFGEGSRLTVL.

This chain links TRBV11-2 with TRBJ2-3; D not certain. This CDR3 has 11 amino acids. V lost 6 bases, J lost 11 bases, and 12 bases lay in between. Germline V gene data show CDR1 as SGHAT and CDR2 as FQNNGV. CDR3 in DNA: TGTGCCAGCAGTCATGGACCGTGGCAGTATTTT. Protein product: CASSHGPWQYF.

Ten or more counts support this clonotype. The chain couples TRBV4-3 to TRBJ2-3, with 9 bases identical to TRBD1. The V segment lost 3 bases and the J segment 3 bases; nucleotides outside the gene matches: 7. Germline loops: CDR1 LGHNA, CDR2 YSLEER. This CDR3 has 16 amino acids. This chain's CDR3 is CASSHPGTGTTDTQYF. CDR3 bases: TGCGCCAGCAGCCACCCCGGGACAGGGACGACAGATACGCAGTATTTT.

The sample holds a few counts of this clonotype. V is TRBV4-1 and J is TRBJ1-2, with unresolved D. Trimming cost V 4 bases and J 2 bases, with 11 bases left between them. This CDR3 region has 14 residues. Looked up from germline, CDR1 is MGHRA and CDR2 is YSYEKL. The CDR3 here is CASSPYLSNYGYTF. CDR3 coding DNA: TGCGCCAGCAGCCCTTATTTAAGCAACTATGGCTACACCTTC.

This clonotype has only a few counts. One end of the junction fails to match germline, which may point to a read error. CDR3 DNA sequence: TGCAGTCCTAGGCGAGGGGGGACCCAGTACTTC. This gives the protein CSPRRGGTQYF. The J gene is TRBJ2-5, the V gene TRBV20-1, with D perhaps TRBD1 (6 bases). The length of the CDR3 is 11 residues. The germline gives CDR1 DFQATT, CDR2 SNEGSKA (reference sequence).

This clonotype has a count of ten or more. The chain links TRBV4-1 to TRBJ1-1; TRBD1 aligns across 8 bases. Germline-derived CDR1 and CDR2 are MGHRA and YSYEKL. This CDR3 is built from 16 residues. Losses at the gene ends were 1 base for V and 5 bases for J; bases not matched to a gene: 9. The CDR3: CASSQGPGGAGTEAFF. The CDR3 DNA follows: TGCGCCAGCAGCCAAGGTCCAGGGGGCGCAGGGACTGAAGCTTTCTTT.

This clonotype was seen a few times. The chain recombines TRBV7-2 with TRBJ2-1; unclear D gene. V lost 5 bases and J lost 10, with 15 bases in between. Germline V lookup: CDR1 SGHTA, CDR2 FQGNSA. The CDR3 contains 13 residues. In DNA form, the CDR3 reads TGTGCCAGCAGCCGTAGTCCGCCCACGGAGCAGTTCTTC. It specifies CASSRSPPTEQFF.

The chain couples TRBV7-2 to TRBJ1-2; D is undetermined. Trimming took off 5 bases at V and 4 bases at J, with 14 bases between the two ends. CDR1 SGHTA and CDR2 FQGNSA come from the germline V gene. This CDR3 is built from 14 residues. CDR3 amino acids: CASSPASRLYGYTF. The CDR3 DNA reads TGTGCCAGCAGCCCCGCCAGCCGCCTCTATGGCTACACCTTC. Drawing the rest from reference TRBV7-2 and TRBJ1-2, the complete variable domain is GAGVSQSPSNKVTEKGKDVELRCDPISGHTALYWYRQSLGQGLEFLIYFQGNSAPDKSGLPSDRFSAERTGGSVSTLTIQRTQQEDSAVYLCASSPASRLYGYTFGSGTRLTVV.

The chain employs TRBV18 and TRBJ2-3; TRBD2 matches at 10 bases. V was clipped by 4 bases and J by 1 base; unmatched bases: 5. CDR3 length: 16 amino acids. The V gene's germline CDR1 is KGHSH and CDR2 LQKENI. CDR3 DNA: TGTGCCAGCTCACTCACTAGCGGGGTTGGCACAGATACGCAGTATTTT. Translation: CASSLTSGVGTDTQYF. Using reference TRBV18 and TRBJ2-3 for the parts outside the CDR3, the full variable domain is NAGVMQNPRHLVRRRGQEARLRCSPMKGHSHVYWYRQLPEEGLKFMVYLQKENIIDESGMPKERFSAEFPKEGPSILRIQQVVRGDSAAYFCASSLTSGVGTDTQYFGPGTRLTVL.

This clonotype was seen only a few times. This sequence joins TRBV20-1 and TRBJ2-1; D unclear. Germline CDR1 and CDR2: DFQATT and SNEGSKA (reference sequence). Trimming removed 6 bases from V and 4 bases from J, with 13 bases in between. The CDR3 totals 13 residues. The CDR3 sequence: CSARSDRYNEQFF. The CDR3 coding sequence is TGCAGTGCCCGCTCCGACCGGTACAATGAGCAGTTCTTC.

The chain carries TRBV20-1 and TRBJ2-7; D possibly uses TRBD1 or TRBD2 (5 bases each). V was shortened by 6 bases and J by 2 bases, with 14 bases between the two germline ends. The CDR3 extends over 13 amino acids. In germline, CDR1 is DFQATT, CDR2 SNEGSKA (reference sequence). The CDR3 loop is CSAKRDGTYEQYF. In DNA, the CDR3 is TGCAGTGCGAAACGGGACGGCACCTACGAGCAGTACTTC.

There are many counts of this clonotype. This chain links TRBV7-2 with TRBJ1-1; 7 bases align to TRBD1. The CDR3 has 12 amino acids. In germline, CDR1 is SGHTA, CDR2 FQGNSA. J was trimmed by 11 bases and V by 1 base; bases with no gene match: 4. DNA for the CDR3: TGTGCCAGCAGCTTAGGCCCACAGGGGGCTTTCTTT. Translating it yields CASSLGPQGAFF.

The V call is TRBV6-1, the J call TRBJ1-4, with TRBD1 matching 7 bases. CDR1 is MNHNS and CDR2 is SASEGT in the germline V gene. This CDR3 contains 15 residues. J was trimmed by 6 bases and V by 6 bases; bases with no gene match: 10. CDR3 residues: CASSASTGWDEKLFF. The CDR3 coding sequence is TGTGCCAGCAGCGCCTCGACAGGGTGGGATGAAAAACTGTTTTTT.

There are a few counts of this clonotype. The genes are TRBV29-1 and TRBJ2-7, with D perhaps being TRBD1 or TRBD2 (5 bases each). Germline lookup yields CDR1 SQVTM and CDR2 ANQGSEA. V was shortened by 7 bases and J by 8 bases, with 12 bases between the two germline ends. This CDR3 comprises 10 residues. The DNA of the CDR3 is TGCAGCGCCGTGTGGGGGAAGCAGTACTTC. Its translation is CSAVWGKQYF.

In this sample, this clonotype turned up a few times. Here the CDR3 reads CASSLDGSGVGYTF. CDR3 DNA: TGTGCCAGCAGCTTAGACGGTTCGGGGGTTGGCTACACCTTC. V is TRBV11-2 and J is TRBJ1-2, with D possibly being TRBD1 (5 bases). V lost 0 bases and J 7 bases, leaving 12 bases between the germline ends. CDR3 length equals 14 residues. CDR1 is SGHAT, CDR2 FQNNGV, per germline.

This clonotype came up many times. The chain uses TRBV20-1 and TRBJ2-2; D possibly corresponds to TRBD2 (5 bases). V was shortened by 7 bases and J by 4 bases, with 10 bases between the two germline ends. The CDR3 runs 12 residues. CDR1 DFQATT and CDR2 SNEGSKA come from the germline V gene (reference sequence). CDR3: CSVASPTGELFF. The CDR3 DNA is TGCAGTGTCGCTAGCCCCACCGGGGAGCTGTTTTTT.

The chain couples TRBV9 to TRBJ2-2; TRBD1 matches at 10 bases. CDR3 length equals 14 residues. The trim removed 4 bases at V and 7 bases at J, leaving 4 bases unmatched. CDR1 is SGDLS, CDR2 YYNGEE, per germline. As DNA, the CDR3 is TGTGCCAGCAGCCAGACAGGGGGCGGCGGGGAGCTGTTTTTT. Its protein product is CASSQTGGGGELFF.

The table lists this clonotype with many counts. The V and J genes are TRBV20-1 and TRBJ2-1, with a weak D call TRBD1 (5 bases). The V end was cut by 3 bases, the J end by 7 bases, with 16 bases between. This CDR3 is 14 amino acids long. CDR1 is DFQATT and CDR2 is SNEGSKA in the germline V gene (reference sequence). The CDR3 loop is CSARGTGGMNEQFF. The CDR3 region has the DNA TGCAGTGCTAGGGGAACAGGTGGTATGAATGAGCAGTTCTTC.

This clonotype was found a few times. The chain recombines TRBV12-3 or TRBV12-4 with TRBJ1-1, with a possible D match to TRBD1 (6 bases). The CDR3 length is 12 residues. Trimming cost V 4 bases and J 6 bases, with 9 bases left between them. CDR3 amino acids: CASSSQGPEAFF. In nucleotides, the CDR3 is TGTGCCAGCAGTTCACAGGGTCCTGAAGCTTTCTTT.

The V gene is TRBV20-1, the J gene TRBJ2-5; TRBD1 aligns across 7 bases. Trimming took 0 bases from V and 1 from J; bases not matched to a gene: 14. CDR3 size: 18 residues. Germline V lookup: CDR1 DFQATT, CDR2 SNEGSKA (reference sequence). This CDR3 is CSARDTLGTGALQETQYF. The CDR3 DNA reads as TGCAGTGCTAGAGATACCCTAGGCACAGGGGCGCTCCAAGAGACCCAGTACTTC.

This clonotype was recorded a few times. The gene calls are TRBV7-9 and TRBJ2-5; possible D gene TRBD2, 6 bases. CDR3 size: 11 residues. Germline V lookup: CDR1 SEHNR, CDR2 FQNEAQ (reference sequence). V was clipped by 7 bases and J by 4 bases, with 7 bases between them. CDR3 sequence (DNA): TGTGCCAGCATGGGGGGAGAGACCCAGTACTTC. Translating it yields CASMGGETQYF.

The V call is TRBV4-1, the J call TRBJ1-6, with 8 nucleotides matching TRBD1. With V trimmed by 6 bases and J by 13 bases, 8 bases remained unmatched. This CDR3 is built from 13 residues. CDR1 is MGHRA and CDR2 is YSYEKL in the germline V gene. CDR3 sequence: CASRDQGARPLHF. The CDR3 nucleotides read TGCGCCAGCAGGGACCAGGGGGCTCGTCCCCTCCACTTT.

This clonotype has at least ten counts. The V and J genes are TRBV5-1 and TRBJ1-1, with D perhaps TRBD1 (5 bases). With 3 bases removed from V and 3 bases from J, the gap between germline ends came to 15 bases. Germline lookup yields CDR1 SGHRS and CDR2 YFSETQ. This CDR3 is 15 amino acids long. This chain's CDR3 is CASSWDGRGYTEAFF. Written as DNA, the CDR3 is TGCGCCAGCAGCTGGGACGGACGCGGTTACACTGAAGCTTTCTTT.

This clonotype was recorded at least ten times. The chain combines TRBV11-2 with TRBJ2-2; D unclear. This CDR3 comprises 15 residues. Germline CDR1 SGHAT, CDR2 FQNNGV. Trimming removed 5 bases at V and 6 bases at J, with 16 bases between. The CDR3 loop is CASSADFLLAGELFF. The CDR3 DNA follows: TGTGCCAGCAGCGCCGACTTCCTATTGGCCGGGGAGCTGTTTTTT.